Listed below are T cell receptor beta chains from one sample, sequenced in a study of blood T cell repertoires in COVID-19. Clones were sequenced by immunoSEQ multiplex PCR, and TCRdb holds only the in-frame ones, with some missing. The data contain roughly 200,000 clones, around 75% of them singletons. The sequencing sample was made of peripheral blood. Receptor source: a woman in her thirties or forties with COVID-19, enrolled during active disease. CDR3s include the opening cysteine and the closing phenylalanine or tryptophan. D genes are given only for firm matches. A clone size is listed for some rows: how often the clone was seen (once, few, many), or a class if it is expanded.

d_call	v_call	clone_size	j_call	cdr3_aa	cdr3_nt
TRBD1	TRBV11-3	.	TRBJ2-6	CASSPSTGEEVSGANVLTF	TGTGCCAGCAGCCCGTCGACAGGGGAAGAAGTCTCTGGGGCCAACGTCCTGACTTTC
.	TRBV7-8	.	TRBJ1-2	CASSLNRANGYTF	TGTGCCAGCAGCTTAAACAGGGCCAACGGCTACACCTTC
TRBD2	TRBV30	.	TRBJ2-1	CAWSVGLAGAWDEQFF	TGTGCCTGGAGTGTCGGACTAGCGGGAGCCTGGGATGAGCAGTTCTTC
.	TRBV7-8	.	TRBJ1-4	CASSSVSSNEKLFF	TGTGCCAGCAGCTCGGTTTCTTCGAATGAAAAACTGTTTTTT
.	TRBV5-6	.	TRBJ1-2	CASSLGRASDGYTF	TGTGCCAGCAGCTTGGGCAGGGCCTCGGATGGCTACACCTTC
TRBD2	TRBV20-1	once	TRBJ2-7	CSASPTGTSGTEQYF	TGCAGTGCTAGTCCAACCGGGACTAGCGGGACCGAGCAGTACTTC
TRBD1	TRBV11-2	few	TRBJ1-3	CASRGPGQTGNTIYF	TGTGCCAGCAGGGGCCCGGGACAGACAGGAAACACCATATATTTT
TRBD1	TRBV7-6	.	TRBJ2-7	CASSSPGDRGHEQYF	TGTGCCAGCAGCTCCCCCGGGGACAGGGGCCACGAGCAGTACTTC
TRBD1	TRBV3-1/TRBV3-2	.	TRBJ1-2	CASSRGTGANYGYTF	TGTGCCAGCAGCCGAGGGACAGGGGCCAACTATGGCTACACCTTC
.	TRBV9	.	TRBJ2-1	CASSARDIINEQFF	TGTGCCAGCAGCGCCCGGGACATAATCAATGAGCAGTTCTTC
.	TRBV12-3/TRBV12-4	.	TRBJ1-1	CASSLESDTEAFF	TGTGCCAGCAGCCTTGAGTCGGACACTGAAGCTTTCTTT
TRBD2	TRBV6-5	.	TRBJ2-1	CASSYYASGRYEQFF	TGTGCCAGCAGTTACTACGCTAGCGGGAGGTATGAGCAGTTCTTC
TRBD1	TRBV5-1	once	TRBJ2-7	CASRDRGTSYEQYF	TGCGCCAGCCGGGACAGGGGGACCAGCTACGAGCAGTACTTC
TRBD2	TRBV2	.	TRBJ2-7	CASITPGLAYEQYF	TGTGCCAGCATTACACCGGGACTAGCCTACGAGCAGTACTTC
.	TRBV5-1	.	TRBJ2-2	CASSFSSGELFF	TGCGCCAGCAGCTTTAGTTCCGGGGAGCTGTTTTTT
.	TRBV18	.	TRBJ2-7	CASSATPYPYEQYF	TGTGCCAGCTCAGCTACCCCTTACCCCTACGAGCAGTACTTC
TRBD1	TRBV9	.	TRBJ2-7	CASSLGQGAYEQYF	TGTGCCAGCAGCCTCGGACAGGGAGCCTACGAGCAGTACTTC
.	TRBV4-1	medium-sized	TRBJ1-6	CASSQGYGYNSPLHF	TGCGCCAGCAGCCAAGGGTACGGTTATAATTCACCCCTCCACTTT
TRBD1	TRBV5-8	.	TRBJ1-5	CASSPKGQGLPGSNQPQHF	TGTGCCAGCAGCCCCAAAGGACAGGGACTACCTGGAAGCAATCAGCCCCAGCATTTT
.	TRBV9	.	TRBJ2-2	CASGLLGGSAGELFF	TGTGCCAGCGGACTCCTTGGAGGATCGGCCGGGGAGCTGTTTTTT
.	TRBV12-3/TRBV12-4	few	TRBJ1-2	CASSQDRYGYTF	TGTGCCAGCAGCCAGGACAGATATGGCTACACCTTC
TRBD2	TRBV5-1	once	TRBJ2-5	CASRRTSSGETQYF	TGCGCCAGCAGGCGGACTAGCAGTGGAGAGACCCAGTACTTC
.	TRBV21-1	.	TRBJ2-7	CASSLRGGFDYEQYF	TGTGCCAGCAGCCTAAGGGGAGGATTCGACTACGAGCAGTACTTC
TRBD2	TRBV5-4	.	TRBJ2-3	CASSSGLAGVADTQYF	TGTGCCAGCAGCTCCGGACTAGCGGGAGTGGCAGATACGCAGTATTTT
.	TRBV28	.	TRBJ1-2	CASSYFAGYTF	TGTGCCAGCAGTTACTTCGCGGGCTACACCTTC
TRBD1	TRBV6-4	.	TRBJ2-2	CATSGTGGDGELFF	TGTGCCACCTCCGGGACAGGAGGAGATGGGGAGCTGTTTTTT
.	TRBV12-3/TRBV12-4	.	TRBJ2-2	CASSFHGELFF	TGTGCCAGCAGTTTTCACGGGGAGCTGTTTTTT
TRBD2	TRBV19	.	TRBJ2-7	CASSIMTSGISYEQYF	TGTGCCAGTAGTATAATGACTAGCGGGATTTCCTACGAGCAGTACTTC
.	TRBV18	once	TRBJ1-5	CASSPEEAAQPQHF	TGTGCCAGCTCACCAGAGGAGGCGGCTCAGCCCCAGCATTTT
.	TRBV11-2	.	TRBJ2-3	CASSKGRVGASTDTQYF	TGTGCCAGCAGCAAGGGACGAGTGGGGGCAAGCACAGATACGCAGTATTTT
TRBD1	TRBV7-3	.	TRBJ2-2	CASRTGTGGYTGELFF	TGTGCCAGCAGAACCGGGACAGGGGGTTACACCGGGGAGCTGTTTTTT
.	TRBV13	.	TRBJ2-7	CASSPTDYSPEQYF	TGTGCCAGCAGCCCGACAGATTACTCCCCCGAGCAGTACTTC
TRBD1	TRBV6-5	.	TRBJ1-1	CASTYQGVDTEAFF	TGTGCCAGCACATACCAGGGGGTGGACACTGAAGCTTTCTTT
.	TRBV7-9	.	TRBJ2-2	CASRAANTGELFF	TGTGCCAGCAGGGCGGCTAACACCGGGGAGCTGTTTTTT
TRBD2	TRBV10-1	.	TRBJ2-3	CASSSGIYTDTQYF	TGCGCCAGCAGTAGCGGGATATACACAGATACGCAGTATTTT
TRBD2	TRBV20-1	.	TRBJ2-7	CSASDFNLAGSYEQYF	TGCAGTGCTAGTGATTTTAACCTAGCGGGGTCCTACGAGCAGTACTTC
.	TRBV7-9	.	TRBJ1-3	CASSLVAGLSGNTIYF	TGTGCCAGCAGCTTAGTCGCAGGGCTCTCTGGAAACACCATATATTTT
.	TRBV10-3	.	TRBJ1-5	CAISAAAEYSNQPQHF	TGTGCCATCAGCGCGGCGGCGGAATATAGCAATCAGCCCCAGCATTTT